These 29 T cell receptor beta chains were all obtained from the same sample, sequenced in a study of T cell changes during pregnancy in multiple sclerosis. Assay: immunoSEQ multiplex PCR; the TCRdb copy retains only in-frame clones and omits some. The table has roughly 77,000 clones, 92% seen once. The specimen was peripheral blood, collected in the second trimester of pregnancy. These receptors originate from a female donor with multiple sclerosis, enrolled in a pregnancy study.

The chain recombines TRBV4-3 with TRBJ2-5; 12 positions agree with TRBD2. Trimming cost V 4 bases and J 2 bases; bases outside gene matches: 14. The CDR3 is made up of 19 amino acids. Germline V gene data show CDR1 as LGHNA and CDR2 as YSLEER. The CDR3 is CASSPEGMTSGGVQETQYF. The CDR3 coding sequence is TGCGCCAGCAGCCCCGAGGGAATGACTAGCGGGGGTGTACAAGAGACCCAGTACTTC.

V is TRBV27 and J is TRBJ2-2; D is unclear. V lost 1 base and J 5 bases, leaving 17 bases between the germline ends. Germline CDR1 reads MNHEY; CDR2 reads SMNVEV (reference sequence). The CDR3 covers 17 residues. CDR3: CASSLYFQTALTGELFF. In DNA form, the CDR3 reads TGTGCCAGCAGTTTATACTTCCAAACCGCCTTAACCGGGGAGCTGTTTTTT.

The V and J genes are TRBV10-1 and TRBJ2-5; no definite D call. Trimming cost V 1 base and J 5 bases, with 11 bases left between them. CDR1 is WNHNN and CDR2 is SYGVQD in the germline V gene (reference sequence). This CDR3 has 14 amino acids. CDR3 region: CASSEWSESETQYF. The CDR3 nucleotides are TGCGCCAGCAGTGAGTGGTCTGAGTCGGAGACCCAGTACTTC.

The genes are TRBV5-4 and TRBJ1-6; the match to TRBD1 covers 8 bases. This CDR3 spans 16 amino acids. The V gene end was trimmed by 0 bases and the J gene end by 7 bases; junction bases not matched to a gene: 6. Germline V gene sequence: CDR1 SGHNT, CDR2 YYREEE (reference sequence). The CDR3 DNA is TGTGCCAGCAGCTTGGCAGGGGGCGCAGGGAATTCACCCCTCCACTTT. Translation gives CASSLAGGAGNSPLHF.

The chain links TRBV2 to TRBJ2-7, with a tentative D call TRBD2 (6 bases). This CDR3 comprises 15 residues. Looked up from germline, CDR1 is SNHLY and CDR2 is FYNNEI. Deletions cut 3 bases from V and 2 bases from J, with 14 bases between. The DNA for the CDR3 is TGTGCCAGCAGTGAGATCGGAGGGCTCCCCTACGAGCAGTACTTC. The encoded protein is CASSEIGGLPYEQYF.

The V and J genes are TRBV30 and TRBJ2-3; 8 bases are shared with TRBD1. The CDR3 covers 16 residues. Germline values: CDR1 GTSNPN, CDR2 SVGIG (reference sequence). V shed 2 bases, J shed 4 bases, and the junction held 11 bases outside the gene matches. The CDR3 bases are TGTGCCTGGAGTCCTGGTCAGGGGGCGCGAGCAGATACGCAGTATTTT. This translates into CAWSPGQGARADTQYF.

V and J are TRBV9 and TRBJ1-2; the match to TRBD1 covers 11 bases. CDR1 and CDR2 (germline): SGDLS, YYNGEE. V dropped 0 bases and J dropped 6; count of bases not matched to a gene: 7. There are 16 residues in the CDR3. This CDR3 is CASSVGDRGFSDGYTF. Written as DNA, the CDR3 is TGTGCCAGCAGCGTAGGGGACAGGGGGTTTAGCGATGGCTACACCTTC. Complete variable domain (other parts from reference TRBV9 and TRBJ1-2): DSGVTQTPKHLITATGQRVTLRCSPRSGDLSVYWYQQSLDQGLQFLIQYYNGEERAKGNILERFSAQQFPDLHSELNLSSLELGDSALYFCASSVGDRGFSDGYTFGSGTRLTVV.

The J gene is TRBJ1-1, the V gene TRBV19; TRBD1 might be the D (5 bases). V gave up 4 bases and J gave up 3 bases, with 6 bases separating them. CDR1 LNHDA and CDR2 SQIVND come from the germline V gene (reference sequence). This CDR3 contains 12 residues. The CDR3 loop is CASSRGDTEAFF. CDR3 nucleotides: TGTGCCAGTAGTAGGGGGGACACTGAAGCTTTCTTT.

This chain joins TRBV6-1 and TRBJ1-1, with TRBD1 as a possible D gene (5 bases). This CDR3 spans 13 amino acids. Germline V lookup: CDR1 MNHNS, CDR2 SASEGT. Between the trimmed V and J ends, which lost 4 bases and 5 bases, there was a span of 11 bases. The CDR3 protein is CASSGSGPTEAFF. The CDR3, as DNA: TGTGCCAGCAGTGGGTCAGGGCCAACTGAAGCTTTCTTT.

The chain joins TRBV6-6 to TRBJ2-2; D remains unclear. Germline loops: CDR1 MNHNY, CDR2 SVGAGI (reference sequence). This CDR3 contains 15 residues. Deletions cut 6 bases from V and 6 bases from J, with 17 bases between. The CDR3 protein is CASSRPGLNAGELFF. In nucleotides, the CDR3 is TGTGCCAGCAGCCGGCCTGGGCTTAACGCCGGGGAGCTGTTTTTT.

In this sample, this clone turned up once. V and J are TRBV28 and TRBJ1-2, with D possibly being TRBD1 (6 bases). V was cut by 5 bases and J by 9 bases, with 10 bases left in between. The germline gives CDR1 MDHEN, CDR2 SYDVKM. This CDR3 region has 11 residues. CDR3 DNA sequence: TGTGCCAGCAGTAACAGGGTTAGCTACACCTTC. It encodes CASSNRVSYTF.

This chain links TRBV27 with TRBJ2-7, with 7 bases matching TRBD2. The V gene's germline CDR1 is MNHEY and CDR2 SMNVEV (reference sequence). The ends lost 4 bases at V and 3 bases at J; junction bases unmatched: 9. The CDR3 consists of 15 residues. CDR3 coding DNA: TGTGCCAGCAGTTCCCGACTAGCAGCAGACTACGAGCAGTACTTC. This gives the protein CASSSRLAADYEQYF.

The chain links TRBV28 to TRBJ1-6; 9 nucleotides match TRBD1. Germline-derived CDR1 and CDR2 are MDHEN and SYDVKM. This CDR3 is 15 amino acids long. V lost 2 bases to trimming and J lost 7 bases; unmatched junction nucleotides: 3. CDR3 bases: TGTGCCAGCAGTTTACCCGGGACAGGGAATTCACCCCTCCACTTT. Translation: CASSLPGTGNSPLHF.

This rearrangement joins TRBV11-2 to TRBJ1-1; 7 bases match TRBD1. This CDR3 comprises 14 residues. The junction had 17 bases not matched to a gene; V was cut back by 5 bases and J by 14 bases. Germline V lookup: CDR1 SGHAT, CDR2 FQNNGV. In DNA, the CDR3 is TGTGCCAGCAGCCCCGACCTGGGACAGCTCTTTAGGTTCTTT. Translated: CASSPDLGQLFRFF.

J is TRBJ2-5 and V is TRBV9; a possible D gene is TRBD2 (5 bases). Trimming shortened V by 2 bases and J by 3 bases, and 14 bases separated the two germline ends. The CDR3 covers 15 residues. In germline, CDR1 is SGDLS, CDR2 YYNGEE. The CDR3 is CASSVGSRGKETQYF. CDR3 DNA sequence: TGTGCCAGCAGCGTCGGAAGTCGGGGAAAAGAGACCCAGTACTTC. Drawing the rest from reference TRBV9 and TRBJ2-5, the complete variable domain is DSGVTQTPKHLITATGQRVTLRCSPRSGDLSVYWYQQSLDQGLQFLIQYYNGEERAKGNILERFSAQQFPDLHSELNLSSLELGDSALYFCASSVGSRGKETQYFGPGTRLLVL.

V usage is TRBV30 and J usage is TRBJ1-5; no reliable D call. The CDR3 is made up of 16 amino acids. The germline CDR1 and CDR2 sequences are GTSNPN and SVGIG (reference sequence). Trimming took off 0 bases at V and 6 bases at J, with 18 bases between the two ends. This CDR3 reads CAWSVRRSTYSQPQHF. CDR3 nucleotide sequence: TGTGCCTGGAGTGTACGCCGGTCGACATATTCTCAGCCCCAGCATTTT.

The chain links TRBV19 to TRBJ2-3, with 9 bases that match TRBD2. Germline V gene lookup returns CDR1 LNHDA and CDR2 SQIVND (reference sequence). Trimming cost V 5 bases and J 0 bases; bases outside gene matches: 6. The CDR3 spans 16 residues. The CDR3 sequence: CASSPIAGVSTDTQYF. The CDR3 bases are TGTGCCAGTAGTCCGATAGCGGGAGTGAGCACAGATACGCAGTATTTT.

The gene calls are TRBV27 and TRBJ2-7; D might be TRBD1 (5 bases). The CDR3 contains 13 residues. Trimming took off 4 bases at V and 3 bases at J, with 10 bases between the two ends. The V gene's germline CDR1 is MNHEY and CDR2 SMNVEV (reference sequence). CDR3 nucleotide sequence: TGTGCCAGCAGTTCAAGCAGGGTCTACGAGCAGTACTTC. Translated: CASSSSRVYEQYF.

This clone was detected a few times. CDR3 in DNA: TGTGCCAGCACCTACCCTACGGGGGGCCAAGAGACCCAGTACTTC. Its translation: CASTYPTGGQETQYF. This sequence joins TRBV7-8 and TRBJ2-5; 7 nucleotides agree with TRBD2. CDR3 length equals 15 residues. CDR1 and CDR2 from the germline V gene are SGHVS and FQNEAQ. Trimming removed 7 bases from V and 1 base from J; junction bases left unmatched: 9. Full variable domain (rest looked up from reference TRBV7-8 and TRBJ2-5): GAGVSQSPRYKVAKRGQDVALRCDPISGHVSLFWYQQALGQGPEFLTYFQNEAQLDKSGLPSDRFFAERPEGSVSTLKIQRTQQEDSAVYLCASTYPTGGQETQYFGPGTRLLVL.

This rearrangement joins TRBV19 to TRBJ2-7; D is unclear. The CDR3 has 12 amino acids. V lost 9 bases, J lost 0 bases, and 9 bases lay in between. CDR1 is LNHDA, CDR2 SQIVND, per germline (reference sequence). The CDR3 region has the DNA TGTGCCAGAGTGGTTAGCTCCTACGAGCAGTACTTC. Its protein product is CARVVSSYEQYF.

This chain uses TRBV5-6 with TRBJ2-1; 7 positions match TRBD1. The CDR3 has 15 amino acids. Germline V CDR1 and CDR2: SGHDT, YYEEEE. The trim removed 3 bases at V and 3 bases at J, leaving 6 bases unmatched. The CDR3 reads CASSSRDSLYNEQFF. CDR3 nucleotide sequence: TGTGCCAGCAGCTCCCGGGACAGCCTCTACAATGAGCAGTTCTTC.

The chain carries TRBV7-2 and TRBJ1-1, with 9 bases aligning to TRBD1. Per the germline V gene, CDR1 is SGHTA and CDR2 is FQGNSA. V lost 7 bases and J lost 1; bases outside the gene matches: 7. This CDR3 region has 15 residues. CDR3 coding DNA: TGTGCCAGCATCCTTACAGGGGGCTCGAACACTGAAGCTTTCTTT. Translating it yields CASILTGGSNTEAFF. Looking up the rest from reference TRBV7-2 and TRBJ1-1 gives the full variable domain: GAGVSQSPSNKVTEKGKDVELRCDPISGHTALYWYRQSLGQGLEFLIYFQGNSAPDKSGLPSDRFSAERTGGSVSTLTIQRTQQEDSAVYLCASILTGGSNTEAFFGQGTRLTVV.

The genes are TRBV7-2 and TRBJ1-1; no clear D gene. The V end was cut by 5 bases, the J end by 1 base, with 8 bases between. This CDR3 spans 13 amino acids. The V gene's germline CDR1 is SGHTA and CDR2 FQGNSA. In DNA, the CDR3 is TGTGCCAGCAGCCCAACAACGAACACTGAAGCTTTCTTT. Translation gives CASSPTTNTEAFF.

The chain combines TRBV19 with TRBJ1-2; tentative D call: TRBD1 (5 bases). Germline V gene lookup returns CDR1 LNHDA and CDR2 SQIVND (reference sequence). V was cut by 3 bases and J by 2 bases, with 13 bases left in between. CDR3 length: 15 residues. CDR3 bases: TGTGCCAGTAGTATTAATTCCCCAGGGAACTATGGCTACACCTTC. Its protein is CASSINSPGNYGYTF. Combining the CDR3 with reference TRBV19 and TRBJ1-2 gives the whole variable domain DGGITQSPKYLFRKEGQNVTLSCEQNLNHDAMYWYRQDPGQGLRLIYYSQIVNDFQKGDIAEGYSVSREKKESFPLTVTSAQKNPTAFYLCASSINSPGNYGYTFGSGTRLTVV.

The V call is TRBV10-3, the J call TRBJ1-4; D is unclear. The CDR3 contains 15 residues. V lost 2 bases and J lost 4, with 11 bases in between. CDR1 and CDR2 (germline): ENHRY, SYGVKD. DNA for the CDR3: TGTGCCATCAGTGAGGCAGGTGGAATTAATGAAAAACTGTTTTTT. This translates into CAISEAGGINEKLFF.

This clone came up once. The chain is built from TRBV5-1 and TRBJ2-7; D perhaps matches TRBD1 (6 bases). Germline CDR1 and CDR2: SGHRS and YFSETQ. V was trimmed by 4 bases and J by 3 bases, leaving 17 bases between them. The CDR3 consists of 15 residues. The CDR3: CASSLIVGADYEQYF. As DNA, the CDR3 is TGCGCCAGCAGCCTCATCGTGGGGGCGGACTACGAGCAGTACTTC.

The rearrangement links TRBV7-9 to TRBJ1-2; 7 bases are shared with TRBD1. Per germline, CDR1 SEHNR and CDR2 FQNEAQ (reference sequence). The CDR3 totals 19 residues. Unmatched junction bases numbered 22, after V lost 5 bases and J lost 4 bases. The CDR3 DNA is TGTGCCAGCAGCCTTGCCCTCCAGGGGGGAGCTGGGGGTGGCTATGGCTACACCTTC. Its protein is CASSLALQGGAGGGYGYTF.

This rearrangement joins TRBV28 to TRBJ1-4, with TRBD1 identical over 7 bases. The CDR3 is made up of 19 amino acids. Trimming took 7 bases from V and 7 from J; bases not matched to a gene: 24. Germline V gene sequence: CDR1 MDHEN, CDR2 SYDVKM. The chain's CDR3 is CASKPPPGQPQIVREKLFF. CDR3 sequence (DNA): TGTGCCAGCAAACCACCCCCGGGACAGCCCCAGATTGTTCGTGAAAAACTGTTTTTT. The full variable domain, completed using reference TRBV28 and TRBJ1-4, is DVKVTQSSRYLVKRTGEKVFLECVQDMDHENMFWYRQDPGLGLRLIYFSYDVKMKEKGDIPEGYSVSREKKERFSLILESASTNQTSMYLCASKPPPGQPQIVREKLFFGSGTQLSVL.

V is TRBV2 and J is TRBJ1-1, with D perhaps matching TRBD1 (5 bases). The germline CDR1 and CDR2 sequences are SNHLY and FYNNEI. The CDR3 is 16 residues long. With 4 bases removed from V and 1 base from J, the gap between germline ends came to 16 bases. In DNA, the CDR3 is TGTGCCAGCAGTGGGGAGGCAGGACACAGGAACACTGAAGCTTTCTTT. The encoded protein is CASSGEAGHRNTEAFF.